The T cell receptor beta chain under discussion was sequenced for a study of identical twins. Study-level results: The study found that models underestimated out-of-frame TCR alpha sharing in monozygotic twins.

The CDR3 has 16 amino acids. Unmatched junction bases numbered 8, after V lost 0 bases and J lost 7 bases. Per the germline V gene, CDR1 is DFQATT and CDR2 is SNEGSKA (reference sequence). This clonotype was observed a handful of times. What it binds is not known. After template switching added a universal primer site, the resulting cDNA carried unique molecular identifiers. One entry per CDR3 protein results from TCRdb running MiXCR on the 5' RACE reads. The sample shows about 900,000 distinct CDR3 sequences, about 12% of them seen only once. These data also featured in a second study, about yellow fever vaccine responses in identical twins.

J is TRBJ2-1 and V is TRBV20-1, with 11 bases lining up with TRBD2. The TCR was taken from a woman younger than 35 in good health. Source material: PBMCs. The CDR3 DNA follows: TGCAGTGCTAGAGATACGCTAGCGGGAGGTCTAAATGAGCAGTTCTTC. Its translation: CSARDTLAGGLNEQFF.